The present TCR beta chain was sequenced within a study of shared clonotypes between healthy human individuals. Study-wide results and limits: A reduction in generation probabilities was seen for non-shared clonotypes relative to those shared by all four donors. Estimated richness values were generally larger in naive subsets than in memory subsets. In a handful of donors, around 5.5% of naive CD4 clonotypes appeared in common.

On this clone: Its matching antigen is unknown.

The table came from immunoSEQ multiplex PCR; TCRdb's copy has only in-frame clones and leaves some out. Here the sample spans fewer than 1.8 million clones, around 98.5% being singletons. The germline V gene encodes CDR1 LNHNV and CDR2 YYDKDF (reference sequence). V lost 3 bases and J lost 1; bases outside the gene matches: 6. The CDR3 consists of 15 residues. Specimen: naive CD4+ T cells sorted from blood. As for subset: CD45RA+ positively selected. The sequence was obtained from a man aged 25 to 45 in good health. The genes are TRBV15 and TRBJ2-7; 7 bases map to TRBD1. CDR3 residues: CATSSRQGWSYEQYF. The CDR3 DNA follows: TGTGCCACCAGCAGCAGACAGGGTTGGTCCTACGAGCAGTACTTC.